These 14 T cell receptor beta chains originate from one sample sequenced in a study of cytomegalovirus exposure and HLA in healthy donors. The PCR made use of 60 Vbeta and 13 Jbeta primers. Sequenced by immunoSEQ multiplex PCR; TCRdb stores in-frame clones only, minus some. This table has 130,000 or so clones, 77% appearing once. Sequencing used PBMCs. The receptors originated from a man between 18 and 35 years old in good health and CMV-seropositive.

This clone has only a few counts. The CDR3 DNA follows: TGTGCCAGCAGCGGCCCGTGGGGAGATGGCTACACCTTC. This translates into CASSGPWGDGYTF. The rearrangement links TRBV7-9 to TRBJ1-2, with unresolved D. V lost 5 bases and J lost 6, with 13 bases in between. This CDR3 comprises 13 residues. The germline V gene has CDR1 SEHNR and CDR2 FQNEAQ (reference sequence).

The V and J genes are TRBV7-9 and TRBJ1-1, with no clear D. The germline V and J ends were trimmed by 5 bases and 6 bases, with 10 bases remaining between them. Germline V gene lookup returns CDR1 SEHNR and CDR2 FQNEAQ (reference sequence). CDR3 length: 12 residues. CDR3 sequence reads: CASSLTISEAFF. The CDR3 DNA reads as TGTGCCAGCAGCCTGACAATTTCTGAAGCTTTCTTT.

This chain connects TRBV4-1 to TRBJ2-7; 7 positions agree with TRBD2. The germline CDR1 and CDR2 sequences are MGHRA and YSYEKL. The CDR3 runs 15 residues. Unmatched junction bases numbered 7, after V lost 1 base and J lost 4 bases. The CDR3 DNA is TGCGCCAGCAGCCAAGTTGTAGCGGGTTCGTACGAGCAGTACTTC. It yields the protein CASSQVVAGSYEQYF.

This chain uses TRBV2 with TRBJ2-2, with 11 bases that match TRBD2. This CDR3 spans 15 amino acids. Germline values: CDR1 SNHLY, CDR2 FYNNEI. Trimming took 8 bases from V and 6 from J; bases not matched to a gene: 8. The CDR3 region has the DNA TGTGCCAGCCTTTTCGGACTAGCGGGTGCCGGGGAGCTGTTTTTT. Its protein is CASLFGLAGAGELFF.

This clone was recorded once. This chain uses TRBV14 with TRBJ1-1; 7 bases fit TRBD1. The CDR3 spans 15 residues. V gave up 4 bases and J gave up 0 bases; unmatched junction bases: 5. Germline values: CDR1 SGHDN, CDR2 FVKESK. The CDR3, as DNA: TGTGCCAGCAGCCTCCGACAGGGACTGAACACTGAAGCTTTCTTT. As protein: CASSLRQGLNTEAFF.

This chain links TRBV27 with TRBJ1-1; D not resolved. The CDR3 loop spans 14 amino acids. The V gene's germline CDR1 is MNHEY and CDR2 SMNVEV (reference sequence). Trimming stripped 2 bases from V and 4 bases from J, with 11 bases between. CDR3 coding DNA: TGTGCCAGCAGTTTAGGAGGGCGCGGCACTGAAGCTTTCTTT. This sequence encodes CASSLGGRGTEAFF.

Only one count was recorded for this clone. The chain couples TRBV4-1 to TRBJ2-7; D remains ambiguous. Germline V gene data show CDR1 as MGHRA and CDR2 as YSYEKL. The length of the CDR3 is 12 residues. Trimming took off 2 bases at V and 4 bases at J, with 6 bases between the two ends. The CDR3, as DNA: TGCGCCAGCAGCCAACCTCCGTACGAGCAGTACTTC. It is translated as CASSQPPYEQYF.

The V call is TRBV29-1, the J call TRBJ2-2; D perhaps matches TRBD2 (7 bases). The CDR3 length is 16 residues. The germline gives CDR1 SQVTM, CDR2 ANQGSEA. Trimming shortened V by 7 bases and J by 1 base, and 19 bases separated the two germline ends. The CDR3 spells CSGQWSGTMNTGELFF. The CDR3 DNA reads TGCAGCGGGCAGTGGAGCGGGACAATGAACACCGGGGAGCTGTTTTTT.

Comment on this clone: At one end, the junction sequence differs from germline, possibly due to a read error. This sequence joins TRBV7-7 and TRBJ2-2; 9 positions agree with TRBD2. CDR3 length: 16 residues. Germline V lookup: CDR1 SSHAT, CDR2 FNYEAQ (reference sequence). In DNA form, the CDR3 reads TGTGCTAGCAGCTTAGTTGCGGGAGGGGACACCGGGGAGCTGTTTTTT. Amino acid sequence: CASSLVAGGDTGELFF.

The chain links TRBV15 to TRBJ2-1, with D possibly matching TRBD2 (6 bases). V was cut by 9 bases and J by 1 base, with 13 bases left in between. Germline V gene data show CDR1 as LNHNV and CDR2 as YYDKDF (reference sequence). The CDR3 spans 14 residues. The CDR3, as DNA: TGTGCCACAAGCGGTGGGGGGTCCTACAATGAGCAGTTCTTC. It encodes CATSGGGSYNEQFF.

The chain combines TRBV11-1 with TRBJ2-7, with 15 bases lining up with TRBD2. V trimming: 7 bases; J trimming: 3 bases; junction bases outside the gene matches: 10. Germline V lookup: CDR1 SGHAT, CDR2 FQDESV (reference sequence). This CDR3 contains 17 residues. CDR3 sequence: CASTGGGLAGGHYEQYF. CDR3 DNA: TGTGCCAGCACCGGCGGGGGACTAGCGGGAGGCCACTACGAGCAGTACTTC.

This chain connects TRBV18 to TRBJ1-5, with D maybe TRBD1 (5 bases). Per the germline V gene, CDR1 is KGHSH and CDR2 is LQKENI. The CDR3 is made up of 14 amino acids. Between the trimmed V and J ends, which lost 3 bases and 7 bases, there was a span of 13 bases. The CDR3 DNA sequence: TGTGCCAGCTCACCGGGACTACTGGGACAGCCCCAGCATTTT. The encoded protein is CASSPGLLGQPQHF.

Concerning this clone: One end of the junction varies from germline; a read error may be responsible. V and J are TRBV7-7 and TRBJ1-4, with TRBD1 matching 7 bases. The germline gives CDR1 SSHAT, CDR2 FNYEAQ (reference sequence). This CDR3 region has 14 residues. The CDR3 region is CASSQGGRNEKLFF. CDR3 DNA: TGTGCTAGCAGCCAGGGGGGCCGGAATGAAAAACTGTTTTTT.

The rearrangement uses TRBV27 and TRBJ2-2, with 9 bases identical to TRBD2. This CDR3 contains 16 residues. Germline V gene sequence: CDR1 MNHEY, CDR2 SMNVEV (reference sequence). V trimming: 3 bases; J trimming: 5 bases; junction bases outside the gene matches: 7. CDR3 protein: CASSLAGGRRTGELFF. The CDR3 DNA follows: TGTGCCAGCAGTTTGGCGGGGGGGAGGAGAACCGGGGAGCTGTTTTTT.